The 19 T cell receptor beta chains presented below share a single source sample, sequenced in a study of HIV-infected patients and healthy controls. Around 0.5 ug RNA was reverse transcribed with alpha and beta constant-region primers. Alpha and beta chain libraries were made separately by chain-specific third strand synthesis with multiplexing indices. MiXCR, run by TCRdb on the 5' RACE reads, gives a single entry per CDR3 protein. The sample has roughly 10,000 distinct CDR3 sequences; 8% are singletons. No cell fractionation was done, so the repertoire covers all unsorted peripheral blood T cells. Sequencing was performed on blood. Receptors were obtained from an adult in good health.

This clonotype is medium-sized within its sample. The chain couples TRBV7-2 to TRBJ2-1; D is tentatively TRBD1 or TRBD2 (5 bases each). V lost 5 bases and J 6 bases, leaving 14 bases between the germline ends. The CDR3 length is 14 residues. Germline V gives CDR1 SGHTA, CDR2 FQGNSA. The CDR3 sequence: CASSRLRGGNEQFF. The CDR3 region has the DNA TGTGCCAGCAGCCGCCTTCGTGGGGGCAATGAGCAGTTCTTC.

By share of the sample, this clonotype is medium-sized. The chain combines TRBV4-2 with TRBJ2-5; 13 bases fit TRBD2. V trimming: 1 base; J trimming: 0 bases; junction bases outside the gene matches: 2. This CDR3 comprises 17 residues. Germline V gives CDR1 LGHNA, CDR2 YNFKEQ. CDR3 region: CASSQGGLAGDQETQYF. The CDR3 bases are TGTGCCAGCAGCCAAGGAGGACTAGCGGGGGACCAAGAGACCCAGTACTTC.

The gene calls are TRBV28 and TRBJ2-3, with unresolved D. Between the trimmed V and J ends, which lost 5 bases and 2 bases, there was a span of 17 bases. The V gene's germline CDR1 is MDHEN and CDR2 SYDVKM. CDR3 length: 16 residues. The CDR3 region has the DNA TGTGCCAGCAGTCCGTTTATGGGCGCCCACACAGATACGCAGTATTTT. It specifies CASSPFMGAHTDTQYF.

By share of the sample, this clonotype is medium-sized. V is TRBV6-6 and J is TRBJ2-7, with unresolved D. Germline V CDR1 and CDR2: MNHNY, SVGAGI (reference sequence). Between the trimmed V and J ends, which lost 5 bases and 4 bases, there was a span of 9 bases. The length of the CDR3 is 12 residues. The CDR3 reads CASSPAGYEQYF. The DNA of the CDR3 is TGTGCCAGCAGTCCCGCCGGTTACGAGCAGTACTTC.

This clonotype was seen ten or more times. The chain is built from TRBV5-4 and TRBJ2-3, with D uncertain. V dropped 5 bases and J dropped 0 bases, with 7 bases sitting between them. Germline CDR1 is SGHNT and CDR2 is YYREEE (reference sequence). This CDR3 is 13 amino acids long. The CDR3 here is CASSLDSTDTQYF. For the CDR3, the DNA is TGTGCCAGCAGTCTGGACAGCACAGATACGCAGTATTTT.

In this sample, this clonotype turned up many times. This chain connects TRBV3-1 to TRBJ2-1; TRBD2 agrees at 10 bases. With 6 bases clipped from V and 3 bases from J, the junction kept 5 bases outside the gene matches. CDR3 length equals 15 residues. Germline V gene sequence: CDR1 LGHDT, CDR2 YNNKEL (reference sequence). As DNA, the CDR3 is TGTGCCAGCAGTGTAGCGGGAGGAGGCTACAATGAGCAGTTCTTC. Protein sequence: CASSVAGGGYNEQFF.

By share, this clonotype ranks as medium-sized (0.01 to 0.1%). The chain has TRBV5-1 and TRBJ2-1; D tentatively reads TRBD1 or TRBD2 (5 bases each). Trimming left V 6 bases short and J 6 bases short, with 16 bases between. The germline CDR1 and CDR2 sequences are SGHRS and YFSETQ. The CDR3 runs 14 residues. Here the CDR3 DNA reads TGCGCCAGCATGGGCCGGGACGCCTTCAATGAGCAGTTCTTC. It is translated as CASMGRDAFNEQFF. Supplemented by reference TRBV5-1 and TRBJ2-1, the full variable domain reads KAGVTQTPRYLIKTRGQQVTLSCSPISGHRSVSWYQQTPGQGLQFLFEYFSETQRNKGNFPGRFSGRQFSNSRSEMNVSTLELGDSALYLCASMGRDAFNEQFFGPGTRLTVL.

By sample fraction, this clonotype is medium-sized. The chain uses TRBV9 and TRBJ1-4; no clear D gene. The CDR3 spans 16 residues. Germline V gene lookup returns CDR1 SGDLS and CDR2 YYNGEE. V shed 0 bases and J shed 4 bases, with 13 bases lying between them. The CDR3 DNA is TGTGCCAGCAGCGTAGGTAACCGCGGACTTAATGAAAAACTGTTTTTT. Protein sequence: CASSVGNRGLNEKLFF.

Relative to its sample, this clonotype is medium-sized. This chain connects TRBV6-2 or TRBV6-3 to TRBJ1-5, with TRBD1 as a possible D gene (5 bases). There are 14 residues in the CDR3. Trimming cost V 2 bases and J 7 bases, with 12 bases left between them. CDR1 and CDR2 from the germline V gene are MNHEY and SVGEGT. The CDR3 sequence: CASSYPGRRQPQHF. The CDR3 bases are TGTGCCAGCAGTTACCCGGGACGAAGACAGCCCCAGCATTTT.

The genes are TRBV5-1 and TRBJ2-2; 7 nucleotides match TRBD1. J gave up 1 base and V 6 bases, and 3 bases lay outside the gene matches. Germline-derived CDR1 and CDR2 are SGHRS and YFSETQ. The CDR3 covers 14 residues. The CDR3 DNA follows: TGCGCCAGCAAAGGACAGGAGAACACCGGGGAGCTGTTTTTT. Translation: CASKGQENTGELFF. The whole variable domain, filled in from reference TRBV5-1 and TRBJ2-2, reads KAGVTQTPRYLIKTRGQQVTLSCSPISGHRSVSWYQQTPGQGLQFLFEYFSETQRNKGNFPGRFSGRQFSNSRSEMNVSTLELGDSALYLCASKGQENTGELFFGEGSRLTVL.

There are a few counts of this clonotype. The rearrangement joins TRBV23-1 to TRBJ1-1; maybe TRBD1 (6 bases). TRBV23-1 is flagged as an ORF with uncertain function. V lost 6 bases, J lost 2 bases, and 10 bases lay in between. The CDR3 loop spans 13 amino acids. CDR3 sequence (DNA): TGCGCCAGCAGGGACAGAGAAAACACTGAAGCTTTCTTT. It codes for CASRDRENTEAFF.

By sample share, this clonotype is medium-sized. The J gene is TRBJ2-3, the V gene TRBV27, with unresolved D. Trimming left V 4 bases short and J 6 bases short, with 11 bases between. This CDR3 region has 13 residues. Looked up from germline, CDR1 is MNHEY and CDR2 is SMNVEV (reference sequence). CDR3 amino acids: CASSSYSMDTQYF. CDR3 DNA sequence: TGTGCCAGCAGTTCCTATTCCATGGATACGCAGTATTTT.

There are a few counts of this clonotype. The V gene is TRBV6-1, the J gene TRBJ2-7; D is ambiguous. Germline CDR1 is MNHNS and CDR2 is SASEGT. This CDR3 has 15 residues. The germline V and J ends were trimmed by 3 bases and 1 base, with 13 bases remaining between them. The CDR3 reads CASSDQAGRSYEQYF. CDR3 nucleotides: TGTGCCAGCAGTGATCAGGCTGGTAGGTCCTACGAGCAGTACTTC.

This clonotype qualifies as medium-sized. J is TRBJ1-1 and V is TRBV5-1; D is uncertain. The V gene lost 0 bases and the J gene lost 2 bases, with 11 bases spanning the gap. The germline gives CDR1 SGHRS, CDR2 YFSETQ. CDR3 length equals 15 residues. CDR3 loop: CASSLDPGENTEAFF. The CDR3 bases are TGCGCCAGCAGCTTGGATCCGGGAGAAAACACTGAAGCTTTCTTT.

The chain joins TRBV5-1 to TRBJ2-3; no reliable D call. V was pared by 0 bases and J by 6 bases, with 5 bases between. The germline V gene has CDR1 SGHRS and CDR2 YFSETQ. The CDR3 totals 12 residues. CDR3 sequence reads: CASSLGRDTQYF. DNA for the CDR3: TGCGCCAGCAGCTTGGGGCGGGATACGCAGTATTTT.

This clonotype is categorized as medium-sized. J is TRBJ2-3 and V is TRBV19; D is ambiguous. The CDR3 length is 14 residues. The germline V gene has CDR1 LNHDA and CDR2 SQIVND (reference sequence). The V end was cut by 5 bases, the J end by 0 bases, with 9 bases between. In nucleotides, the CDR3 is TGTGCCAGTAGTCCTGGGATGAGCACAGATACGCAGTATTTT. Protein: CASSPGMSTDTQYF.

This clonotype rates as medium-sized (0.01 to 0.1%). The CDR3 sequence: CATSRGWNNEQFF. In DNA form, the CDR3 reads TGTGCCACCAGCAGAGGCTGGAACAATGAGCAGTTCTTC. The chain links TRBV15 to TRBJ2-1; no definite D call. The V end lost 1 base, the J end lost 5 bases, and 6 bases lay between the germline ends. The CDR3 has 13 amino acids. Germline V gives CDR1 LNHNV, CDR2 YYDKDF (reference sequence).

This clonotype was recorded many times. The chain carries TRBV12-3 or TRBV12-4 and TRBJ2-7; weak D call: TRBD2 (5 bases). The V and J ends lost 4 bases and 4 bases respectively, with 14 bases between them. This CDR3 comprises 14 residues. CDR3 protein: CASSSPASRYEQYF. In nucleotides, the CDR3 is TGTGCCAGCAGTTCCCCGGCTAGCCGATACGAGCAGTACTTC.

This clonotype came up many times. The CDR3 bases are TGCGCCAGCAAAGATTATCCCCAAGAGACCCAGTACTTC. Protein product: CASKDYPQETQYF. The J gene is TRBJ2-5, the V gene TRBV5-1; D uncertain. Looked up from germline, CDR1 is SGHRS and CDR2 is YFSETQ. With 6 bases removed from V and 1 base from J, the gap between germline ends came to 10 bases. This CDR3 has 13 amino acids.